This T cell receptor beta chain emerged from a study of T cell changes during pregnancy in multiple sclerosis. Generated by immunoSEQ multiplex PCR, the TCRdb table keeps only in-frame clones and is missing some. The sample consists of tens of thousands of clones, approximately 90% of them appearing once. Germline V CDR1 and CDR2: SGHTA, FQGTGA. This CDR3 has 15 amino acids. This clone has a handful of counts. At one end, the junction sequence differs from germline, possibly due to a read error. The sequences come from CD4+ T cells from peripheral blood mononuclear cells, collected before pregnancy. The chain combines TRBV7-3 with TRBJ2-2; D may be TRBD1 (6 bases). The TCR originated in a female donor with multiple sclerosis, enrolled in a pregnancy study. The CDR3 sequence is CASSVTGSRAGELFF. The CDR3, as DNA: TGTGCCAGCAGCGTAACAGGGAGTAGGGCCGGGGAGCTGTTTTTT. The whole variable domain, filled in from reference TRBV7-3 and TRBJ2-2, reads GAGVSQTPSNKVTEKGKYVELRCDPISGHTALYWYRQSLGQGPEFLIYFQGTGAADDSGLPNDRFFAVRPEGSVSTLKIQRTERGDSAVYLCASSVTGSRAGELFFGEGSRLTVL.